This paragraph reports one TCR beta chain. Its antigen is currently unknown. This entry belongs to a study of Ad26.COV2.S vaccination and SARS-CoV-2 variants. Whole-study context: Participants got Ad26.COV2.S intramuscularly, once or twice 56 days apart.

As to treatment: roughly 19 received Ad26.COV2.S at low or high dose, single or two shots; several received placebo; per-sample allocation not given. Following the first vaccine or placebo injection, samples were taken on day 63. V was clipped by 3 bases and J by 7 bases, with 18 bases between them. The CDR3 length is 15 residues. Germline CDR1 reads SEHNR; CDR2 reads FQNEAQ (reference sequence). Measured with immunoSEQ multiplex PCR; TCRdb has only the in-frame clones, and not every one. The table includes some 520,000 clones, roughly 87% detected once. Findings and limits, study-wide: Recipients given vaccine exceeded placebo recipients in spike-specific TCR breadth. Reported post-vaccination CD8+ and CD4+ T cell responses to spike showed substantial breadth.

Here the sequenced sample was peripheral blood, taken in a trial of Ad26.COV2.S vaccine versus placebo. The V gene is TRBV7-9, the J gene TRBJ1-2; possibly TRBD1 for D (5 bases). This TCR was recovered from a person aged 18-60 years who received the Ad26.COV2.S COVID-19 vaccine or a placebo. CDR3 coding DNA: TGTGCCAGCAGCTTGCCGGGGCCTCGGGCCGCTGGCTACACCTTC. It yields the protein CASSLPGPRAAGYTF.